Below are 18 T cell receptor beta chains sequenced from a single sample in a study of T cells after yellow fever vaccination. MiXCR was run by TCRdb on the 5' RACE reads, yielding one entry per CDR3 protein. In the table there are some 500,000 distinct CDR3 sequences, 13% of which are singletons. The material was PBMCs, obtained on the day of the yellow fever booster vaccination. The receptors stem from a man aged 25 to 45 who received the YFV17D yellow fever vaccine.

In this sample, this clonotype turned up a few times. The CDR3 reads CASRLQTGTYEQYF. The DNA for the CDR3 is TGTGCCAGCAGGCTACAGACAGGAACCTACGAGCAGTACTTC. This rearrangement joins TRBV6-1 to TRBJ2-7; maybe TRBD1 (6 bases). The germline V and J ends were trimmed by 6 bases and 2 bases, with 14 bases remaining between them. The germline gives CDR1 MNHNS, CDR2 SASEGT. CDR3 size: 14 residues.

In DNA form, the CDR3 reads TGCAGTGCTAGAGATGACGGCGGAGGCAGCACTGAAGCTTTCTTT. It is translated as CSARDDGGGSTEAFF. V and J are TRBV20-1 and TRBJ1-1; no clear D. This CDR3 has 15 residues. Trimming shortened V by 0 bases and J by 4 bases, and 15 bases separated the two germline ends. Germline CDR1 is DFQATT and CDR2 is SNEGSKA (reference sequence).

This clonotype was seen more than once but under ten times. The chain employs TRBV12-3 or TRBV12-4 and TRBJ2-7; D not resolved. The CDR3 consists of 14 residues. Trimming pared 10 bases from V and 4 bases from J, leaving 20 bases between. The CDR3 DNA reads TGTGCCACCGCGGACCGTTACAAAGCGTACGAGCAGTACTTC. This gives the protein CATADRYKAYEQYF.

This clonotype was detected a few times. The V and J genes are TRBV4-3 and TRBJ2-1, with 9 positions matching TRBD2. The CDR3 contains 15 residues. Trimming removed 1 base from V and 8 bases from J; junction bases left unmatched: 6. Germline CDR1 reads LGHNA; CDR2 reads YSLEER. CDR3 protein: CASSQGLAGTDEQFF. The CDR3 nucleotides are TGCGCCAGCAGCCAAGGCCTAGCGGGAACGGATGAGCAGTTCTTC.

CDR3 DNA sequence: TGTGCCAGCAGCCAAGTCCCGGGGCTCCTTTACAATGAGCAGTTCTTC. This encodes CASSQVPGLLYNEQFF. The gene calls are TRBV14 and TRBJ2-1; D is tentatively TRBD1 or TRBD2 (5 bases each). Germline-derived CDR1 and CDR2 are SGHDN and FVKESK. The V end lost 1 base, the J end lost 4 bases, and 14 bases lay between the germline ends. The CDR3 spans 16 residues.

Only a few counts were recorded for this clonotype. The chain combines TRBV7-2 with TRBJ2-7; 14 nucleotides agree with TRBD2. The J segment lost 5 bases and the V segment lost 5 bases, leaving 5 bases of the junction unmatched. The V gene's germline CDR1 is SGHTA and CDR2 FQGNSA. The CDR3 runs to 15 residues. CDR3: CASSPGLAGADEQYF. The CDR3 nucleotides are TGTGCCAGCAGCCCGGGACTAGCGGGAGCTGACGAGCAGTACTTC.

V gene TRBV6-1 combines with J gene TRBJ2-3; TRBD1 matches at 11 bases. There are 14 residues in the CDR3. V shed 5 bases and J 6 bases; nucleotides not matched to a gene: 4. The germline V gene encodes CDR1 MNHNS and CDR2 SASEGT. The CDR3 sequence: CASSPRDRGDTQYF. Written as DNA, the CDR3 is TGTGCCAGCAGTCCGCGGGACAGGGGGGATACGCAGTATTTT.

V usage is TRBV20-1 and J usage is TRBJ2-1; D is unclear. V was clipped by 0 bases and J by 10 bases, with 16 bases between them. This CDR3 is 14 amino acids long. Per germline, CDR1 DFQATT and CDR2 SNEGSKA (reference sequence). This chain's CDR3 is CSARDYLGSGEQFF. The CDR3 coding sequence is TGCAGTGCTAGAGATTACCTGGGGTCTGGAGAGCAGTTCTTC.

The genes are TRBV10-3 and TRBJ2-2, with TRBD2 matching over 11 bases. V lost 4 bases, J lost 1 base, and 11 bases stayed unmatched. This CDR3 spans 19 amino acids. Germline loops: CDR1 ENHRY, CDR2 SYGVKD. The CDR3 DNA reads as TGTGCCATCAGTGGCCAGACTAGCGGGAAGACACAGAACACCGGGGAGCTGTTTTTT. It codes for CAISGQTSGKTQNTGELFF.

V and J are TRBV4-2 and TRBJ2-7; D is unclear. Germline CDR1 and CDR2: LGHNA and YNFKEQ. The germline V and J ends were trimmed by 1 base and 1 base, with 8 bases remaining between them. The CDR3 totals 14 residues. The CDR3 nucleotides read TGTGCCAGCAGCCAAGCTCCGGGTTCCTACGAGCAGTACTTC. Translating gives CASSQAPGSYEQYF.

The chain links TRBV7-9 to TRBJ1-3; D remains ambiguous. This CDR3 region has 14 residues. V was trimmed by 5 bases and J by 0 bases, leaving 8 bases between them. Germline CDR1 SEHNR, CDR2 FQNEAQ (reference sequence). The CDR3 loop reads CASSPDNSGNTIYF. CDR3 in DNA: TGTGCCAGCAGCCCTGACAACTCTGGAAACACCATATATTTT.

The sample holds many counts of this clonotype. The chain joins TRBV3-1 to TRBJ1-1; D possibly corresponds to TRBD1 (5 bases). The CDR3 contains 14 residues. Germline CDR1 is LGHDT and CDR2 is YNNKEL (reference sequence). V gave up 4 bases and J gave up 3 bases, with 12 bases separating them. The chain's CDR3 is CASSRGTRDTEAFF. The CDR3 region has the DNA TGTGCCAGCAGCCGCGGGACGAGGGACACTGAAGCTTTCTTT.

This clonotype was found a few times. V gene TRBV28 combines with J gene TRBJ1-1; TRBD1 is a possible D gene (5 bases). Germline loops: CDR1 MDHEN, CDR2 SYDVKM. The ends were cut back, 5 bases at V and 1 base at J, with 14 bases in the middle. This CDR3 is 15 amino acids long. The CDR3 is CASSRRAGGNTEAFF. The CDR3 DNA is TGTGCCAGCAGTCGGCGGGCGGGGGGGAACACTGAAGCTTTCTTT.

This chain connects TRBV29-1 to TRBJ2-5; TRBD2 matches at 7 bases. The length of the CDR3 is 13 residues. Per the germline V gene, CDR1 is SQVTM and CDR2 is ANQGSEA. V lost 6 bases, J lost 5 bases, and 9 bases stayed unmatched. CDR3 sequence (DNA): TGCAGCGTACCTCTAGCGGTTGGGGAGACCCAGTACTTC. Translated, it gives CSVPLAVGETQYF. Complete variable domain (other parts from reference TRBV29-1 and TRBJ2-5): SAVISQKPSRDICQRGTSLTIQCQVDSQVTMMFWYRQQPGQSLTLIATANQGSEATYESGFVIDKFPISRPNLTFSTLTVSNMSPEDSSIYLCSVPLAVGETQYFGPGTRLLVL.

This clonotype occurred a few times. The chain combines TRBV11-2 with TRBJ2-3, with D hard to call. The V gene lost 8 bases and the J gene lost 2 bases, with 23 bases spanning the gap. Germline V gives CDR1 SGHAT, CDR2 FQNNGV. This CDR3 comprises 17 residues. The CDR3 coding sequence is TGTGCCAGCGGGGTCAGCCTCGTCGGCTCGTACACAGATACGCAGTATTTT. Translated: CASGVSLVGSYTDTQYF.

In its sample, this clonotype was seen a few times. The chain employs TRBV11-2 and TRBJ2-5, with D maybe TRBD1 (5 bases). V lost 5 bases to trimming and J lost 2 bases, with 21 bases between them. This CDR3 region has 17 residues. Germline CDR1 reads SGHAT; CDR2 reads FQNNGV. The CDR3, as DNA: TGTGCCAGCAGCCCAACCATTCCTGGGGCAAGGCAAGAGACCCAGTACTTC. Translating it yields CASSPTIPGARQETQYF.

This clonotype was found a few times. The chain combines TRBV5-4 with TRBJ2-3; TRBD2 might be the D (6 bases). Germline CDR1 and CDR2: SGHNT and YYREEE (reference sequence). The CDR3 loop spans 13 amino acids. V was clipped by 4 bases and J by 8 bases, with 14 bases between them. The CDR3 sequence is CASSAGSESTQYF. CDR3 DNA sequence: TGTGCCAGCAGCGCCGGGAGCGAGAGTACGCAGTATTTT. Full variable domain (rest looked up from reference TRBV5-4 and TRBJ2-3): ETGVTQSPTHLIKTRGQQVTLRCSSQSGHNTVSWYQQALGQGPQFIFQYYREEENGRGNFPPRFSGLQFPNYSSELNVNALELDDSALYLCASSAGSESTQYFGPGTRLTVL.

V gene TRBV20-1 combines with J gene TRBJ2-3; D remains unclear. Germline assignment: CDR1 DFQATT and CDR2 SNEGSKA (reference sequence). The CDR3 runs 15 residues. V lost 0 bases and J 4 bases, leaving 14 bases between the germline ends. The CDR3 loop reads CSARDPNWSADTQYF. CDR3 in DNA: TGCAGTGCTAGAGATCCAAACTGGAGCGCAGATACGCAGTATTTT.